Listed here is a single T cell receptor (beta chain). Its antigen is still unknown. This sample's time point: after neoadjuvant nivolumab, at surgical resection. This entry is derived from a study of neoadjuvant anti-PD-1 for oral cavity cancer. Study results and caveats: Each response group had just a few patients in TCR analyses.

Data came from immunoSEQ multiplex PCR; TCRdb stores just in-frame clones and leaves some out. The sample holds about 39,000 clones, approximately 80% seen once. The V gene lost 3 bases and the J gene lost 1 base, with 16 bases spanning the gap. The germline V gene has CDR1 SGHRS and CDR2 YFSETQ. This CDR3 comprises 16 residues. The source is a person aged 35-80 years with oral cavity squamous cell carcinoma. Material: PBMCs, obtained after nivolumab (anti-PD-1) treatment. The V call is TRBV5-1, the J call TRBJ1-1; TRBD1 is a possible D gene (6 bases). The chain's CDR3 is CASSSRGGGRNTEAFF. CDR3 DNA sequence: TGCGCCAGCAGCTCAAGGGGAGGGGGAAGGAACACTGAAGCTTTCTTT.